This T cell receptor beta chain came from a study of cytomegalovirus exposure and HLA in healthy donors. Study-level results: Presence/absence analyses rested on an assumption that sequencing depth was roughly uniform across donors. For most TCR beta V segments, an earlier analysis put the productive rate at about 87% or about 30% of the time. A further, later analysis showed that HLA-associated TCR beta chains (compared with equally common others) were more clonally expanded. An observed cluster of highly shared sequence variants was recorded as a likely sequencing artifact.

Turning to this clone: Its antigen is not identified.

The study ran its PCR with 60 Vbeta and 13 Jbeta primers. TCRdb's copy holds only in-frame clones and misses some; the assay was immunoSEQ multiplex PCR. This sample has about 130,000 clones, with approximately 85% found just once. The CDR3 has 18 residues. CDR1 is SEHNR, CDR2 FQNEAQ, per germline (reference sequence). Unmatched junction bases numbered 12, after V lost 5 bases and J lost 6 bases. The TCR sequence derives from a boy between 10 and 17 years old in good health and CMV-seronegative. The sequenced sample was PBMCs. The chain employs TRBV7-9 and TRBJ2-1; the match to TRBD2 covers 14 bases. CDR3 protein: CASSPPGLAGVVSNEQFF. CDR3 in DNA: TGTGCCAGCAGCCCCCCGGGACTAGCGGGAGTAGTCAGCAATGAGCAGTTCTTC.